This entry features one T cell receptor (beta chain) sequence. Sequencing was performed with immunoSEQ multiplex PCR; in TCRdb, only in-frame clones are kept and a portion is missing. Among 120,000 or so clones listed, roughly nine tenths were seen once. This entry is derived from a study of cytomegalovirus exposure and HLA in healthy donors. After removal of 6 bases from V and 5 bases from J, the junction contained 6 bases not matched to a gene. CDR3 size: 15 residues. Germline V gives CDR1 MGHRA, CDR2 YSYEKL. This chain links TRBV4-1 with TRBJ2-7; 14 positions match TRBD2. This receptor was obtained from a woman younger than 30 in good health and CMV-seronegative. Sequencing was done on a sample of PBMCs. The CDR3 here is CASSPGLAGENEQYF. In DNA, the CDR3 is TGCGCCAGCAGTCCGGGACTAGCGGGAGAAAACGAGCAGTACTTC.